This is a list of T cell receptor beta chains from one sample in a study of T-cell reconstitution after alpha-beta-depleted transplantation in children. Each CDR3 protein is one row after TCRdb ran MiXCR on the PCR reads. This table holds 530,000 or so distinct CDR3 sequences, about a quarter found once. The sequences come from PBMCs, collected before TCRalphabeta/CD19-depleted stem cell transplant. The receptor source for this set is a boy under three years old with Wiskott-Aldrich syndrome, due to receive a stem cell transplant. CDR3s include the opening cysteine and the closing phenylalanine or tryptophan. Clone size is stated in some rows and not others, as once, few, many or a class when expanded.

cdr3_length j_call v_call clone_size cdr3_aa
15 TRBJ2-1 TRBV6-5 - CASSYLPIFVNEQFF
12 TRBJ2-4 TRBV20-1 - CSARLAKNIQYF
13 TRBJ2-7 TRBV20-1 few CSARDGSFYEQYF
15 TRBJ2-7 TRBV28 - CASSPQLAGALEQYF
17 TRBJ1-5 TRBV27 - CASSLRGGQWDNQPQHF
14 TRBJ2-1 TRBV5-5 few CASRTGGGYNEQFF
17 TRBJ2-7 TRBV5-1 - CASKENWGLELDYEQYF
13 TRBJ2-4 TRBV20-1 few CSAGDLLKNIQYF
12 TRBJ1-2 TRBV12-3/TRBV12-4 - CASSRIGTGYTF
14 TRBJ1-1 TRBV5-1 - CASSLEAQVTEAFF
16 TRBJ2-3 TRBV9 - CASSPDGQGGTDTQYF
14 TRBJ2-5 TRBV5-1 - CASSVVGAGETQYF
14 TRBJ2-7 TRBV7-8 few CASSPTAGGYEQYF
14 TRBJ1-5 TRBV20-1 - CSARIGGFNQPQHF
14 TRBJ2-3 TRBV29-1 - CSVGDRVVPDTQYF
14 TRBJ2-1 TRBV5-5 few CASSLARTYNEQFF
12 TRBJ1-4 TRBV29-1 - CSVSGGEEKLFF
15 TRBJ2-3 TRBV12-3/TRBV12-4 - CASSLGGMWTDTQYF
14 TRBJ2-1 TRBV5-1 - CASSLIPSYNEQFF
16 TRBJ2-5 TRBV20-1 - CSASLVSGRVVETQYF
15 TRBJ1-1 TRBV4-2 - CASSQEVTGNTEAFF
13 TRBJ2-5 TRBV20-1 - CSARVEPWETQYF
15 TRBJ2-1 TRBV12-3/TRBV12-4 few CASSLVGGSNREQFF
17 TRBJ1-4 TRBV12-3/TRBV12-4 few CASSTFLNTGETEKLFF
15 TRBJ2-7 TRBV5-1 - CASSNRDSGHSEQYF
19 TRBJ2-1 TRBV15 few CATSREIPWVAGGYNEQFF
12 TRBJ1-5 TRBV12-3/TRBV12-4 few CASSLGGMPQHF
14 TRBJ2-4 TRBV20-1 - CSARGMGAGDIQYF
16 TRBJ1-4 TRBV2 - CASSVDRLATNEKLFF
15 TRBJ1-5 TRBV7-2 once CASSPTGTATFAQHF
16 TRBJ2-5 TRBV10-3 - CAISEPRLAGRETQYF
16 TRBJ1-6 TRBV15 - CATSRDPSSASSPLHF
16 TRBJ2-3 TRBV5-1 - CASSLYPGGGTDTQYF
14 TRBJ2-1 TRBV20-1 - CSASSSPRDVEQFF